This TCR beta chain was profiled in a study of blood T cell repertoires in COVID-19. Across the whole study: The samples span acute and convalescent COVID-19 from the United States, Italy and Spain. T cells, B-cell-depleted T cells, or PBMCs provided the cDNA or gDNA that served as material.

Original analysis: Reference gene primer amplification in the assay estimated nucleated cell counts. Profiled with immunoSEQ multiplex PCR; TCRdb holds only in-frame clones, not every one. V, J and clone size are those of that table, while D and trimming were read from the DNA. The sample carries roughly 250,000 clones, roughly 80% recorded once. The V gene lost 8 bases and the J gene lost 0 bases, with 18 bases spanning the gap. The CDR3 runs to 16 residues. The germline V gene encodes CDR1 SEHNR and CDR2 FQNEAQ (reference sequence). In this sample, this clone turned up a few times. V gene TRBV7-9 combines with J gene TRBJ2-3; D possibly corresponds to TRBD2 (6 bases). This sequence originates from a woman in her fifties or sixties with active or convalescent COVID-19. Sequenced sample: peripheral blood. CDR3 in amino acids: CASPGKAGPSTDTQYF. The CDR3 nucleotides are TGTGCCAGCCCCGGGAAAGCGGGCCCTAGCACAGATACGCAGTATTTT.